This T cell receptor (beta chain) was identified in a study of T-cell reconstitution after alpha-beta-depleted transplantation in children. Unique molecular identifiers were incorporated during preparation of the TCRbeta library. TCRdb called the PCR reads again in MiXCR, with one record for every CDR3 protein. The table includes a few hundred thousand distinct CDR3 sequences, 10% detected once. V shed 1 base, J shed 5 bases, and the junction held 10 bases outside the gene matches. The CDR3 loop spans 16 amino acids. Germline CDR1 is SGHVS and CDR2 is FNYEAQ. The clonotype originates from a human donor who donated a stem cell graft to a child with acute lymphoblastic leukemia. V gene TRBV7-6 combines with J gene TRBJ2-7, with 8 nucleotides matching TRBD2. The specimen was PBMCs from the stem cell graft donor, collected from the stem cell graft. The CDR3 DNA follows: TGTGCCAGCAGCTTAGTACCGGCGGGAGGTCGCGACGAGCAGTACTTC. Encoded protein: CASSLVPAGGRDEQYF.